This T cell receptor beta chain was retrieved from a study of T cell responses to AZD1222 COVID-19 vaccine (TCRdb year 2021). In terms of the full investigation: AZD1222 recipients given second doses at about 4 weeks or at about 12 weeks were pooled, since spike-specific TCR depth and breadth were not found to differ between the two schedules. TCR sequencing covered fewer than 250 trial participants: approximately 200 given two doses of AZD1222 and approximately 26 given two doses of MenACWY control vaccine. Trial participants were enrolled by age into 18-55, 56-69 and 70-plus year subgroups, with 148, 28 and 57 TCR-sequenced participants respectively. The investigation overall reported the following: The 56-69-year group was small, and its depth increase did not reach significance, likely because of low power. Most participants were white British and females outnumbered males, and the authors suggested that clonal diversity may have been underestimated. Nearly half of unique spike-specific TCRs reportedly recognized epitopes outside regions mutated in the B.1.351 and B.1.1.7 variants. After two AZD1222 doses, spike-specific TCR breadth and depth were significantly higher than at day 0 and than in MenACWY recipients. Conclusions about previously exposed vaccinees were limited because only a handful of AZD1222 recipients were SARS-CoV-2 seropositive at baseline. The whole spike protein was spanned by vaccine-associated CD4 TCRs, and dominant responses were seen in regions 160-218 and 743-854. No day 14 peak-response samples were available, so repertoires were characterized only after the peak T cell response.

Reading the label with the study, this specimen's time point is: baseline before first vaccination. Vaccinee samples came from UK trials COV001 and COV002, including a single-blind randomized controlled phase 2/3 trial of AZD1222 (ChAdOx1 nCoV-19) in healthy adults. Trial participant PBMC samples were collected at day 0 and day 28 after the second dose for TCRbeta chain sequencing. The CDR3 regions of human TCRbeta chains were analyzed by immunosequencing. In the original analysis: TCRs in the repertoires were matched against a reference library of SARS-CoV-2-specific TCRs that had been generated with the MIRA antigen-specificity platform. Breadth was defined as the fraction of unique TCRs that were SARS-CoV-2-associated, and depth was defined as the fraction of total T cells that were SARS-CoV-2-associated. Using the MIRA data, each spike-specific TCR was mapped to the spike region that the TCR reacts to and placed in a CD4 or CD8 class. Log10-transformed breadth and depth values were compared by one-way ANOVA with Sidak's multiple comparisons tests. The immuneACCESS repertoire file appears here via TCRdb, limited to in-frame rearrangements. These files lack a portion of the clones; in checked studies, under half of the deficit traces to unresolved V genes, and the cause of the others is not known. The DNA was the basis for D and trimming; V, J and clone size are from that table. Recorded for this sample are approximately 140,000 clones; around nine tenths of them occurred a single time. In total, the top ten clones hold 5.2% of the sample.

As for this clone: Its antigen is still unknown. The record has no base qualities; no much larger clone is one base away.

The CDR3 measures 16 amino acids from cysteine to phenylalanine. The sequence is cut down to CDR3 DNA, 48 bases in frame from base 1. Looking up the germline V gene (reference sequence) yields CDR1 LNHDA and CDR2 SQIVND. V was cut back by 5 bases and J by 4 bases, leaving a gap of 18 bases between them. This sequence was found in an adult in good health. The source was peripheral blood, collected on day 0 of AZD1222 vaccination. The chain is encoded by TRBV19 joined to TRBJ1-5; perhaps TRBD1 is the D gene, with 5 bases matching. The DNA sequence is as follows: TGTGCCAGTAGTCGGGACCCCATAGCGAGTAATCAGCCCCAGCATTTT. Translated, it gives CASSRDPIASNQPQHF.